Shown below are 17 T cell receptor beta chains from a single sample sequenced in a study of blood T cell repertoires in COVID-19 (dated by TCRdb to about 2020). Library generation was performed with the immunoSEQ multiplex PCR assay. This immuneACCESS table, as held by TCRdb, lists in-frame sequences with V and J called but not all clones. Of the missing ones, under half trace to an unresolved V gene in checked studies; the others have no known cause. The sample data list tens of thousands of clones, and less than 85% of these were observed just once. The ten largest account for around 7% of the sample. Sequenced input: peripheral blood. The origin of the receptors is a man aged 70 or older with acute or convalescent COVID-19.

The chain employs TRBV24-1 and TRBJ2-1, with D uncertain. Germline V lookup: CDR1 KGHDR, CDR2 SFDVKD. This CDR3 contains 13 residues. V was shortened by 0 bases and J by 4 bases, with 3 bases between the two germline ends. The CDR3 DNA sequence: TGTGCCACCAGTGATTTGCCGTACAATGAGCAGTTCTTC. Its protein product is CATSDLPYNEQFF.

V gene TRBV19 combines with J gene TRBJ2-4, with 7 bases fitting TRBD1. Germline V gives CDR1 LNHDA, CDR2 SQIVND (reference sequence). The CDR3 has 13 residues. V lost 3 bases, J lost 8 bases, and 4 bases stayed unmatched. The DNA for the CDR3 is TGTGCCAGTAGTATCGACAGGGCCGACATTCAGTACTTC. It is translated as CASSIDRADIQYF.

This clone showed up just a few times. This chain connects TRBV7-3 to TRBJ2-5, with 11 bases identical to TRBD2. The germline V gene has CDR1 SGHTA and CDR2 FQGTGA. The junction had 7 bases not matched to a gene; V was cut back by 5 bases and J by 5 bases. The CDR3 spans 15 residues. The CDR3 loop is CASSSSGGAGETQYF. CDR3 bases: TGTGCCAGCAGCAGTAGCGGGGGGGCCGGTGAGACCCAGTACTTC.

This sequence joins TRBV2 and TRBJ1-2, with D maybe TRBD1 (5 bases). CDR3 length: 13 amino acids. V lost 9 bases, J lost 0 bases, and 11 bases lay in between. Germline CDR1 reads SNHLY; CDR2 reads FYNNEI. The DNA for the CDR3 is TGTGCCAGTACAGGAGCCTCTAACTATGGCTACACCTTC. This translates into CASTGASNYGYTF.

V usage is TRBV12-3 or TRBV12-4 and J usage is TRBJ2-3; a weak D match, TRBD1 (6 bases). V gave up 7 bases and J gave up 3 bases, with 11 bases separating them. This CDR3 comprises 13 residues. This chain's CDR3 is CASKIQGTDTQYF. The CDR3 DNA follows: TGTGCCAGCAAGATACAGGGAACAGATACGCAGTATTTT.

V is TRBV7-3 and J is TRBJ1-2; tentative D call: TRBD1 (5 bases). The CDR3 extends over 15 amino acids. Trimming removed 3 bases from V and 1 base from J, with 12 bases in between. CDR1 is SGHTA, CDR2 FQGTGA, per germline. For the CDR3, the DNA is TGTGCCAGCAGCTTGACCCGCGACAGTAACTATGGCTACACCTTC. Its protein is CASSLTRDSNYGYTF.

The chain combines TRBV19 with TRBJ1-1; D not resolved. The V and J ends lost 3 bases and 0 bases respectively, with 11 bases between them. The CDR3 runs to 15 residues. Germline V gene lookup returns CDR1 LNHDA and CDR2 SQIVND (reference sequence). CDR3 sequence reads: CASSMSADMNTEAFF. The CDR3 DNA reads TGTGCCAGTAGTATGTCAGCAGACATGAACACTGAAGCTTTCTTT.

This clone was observed a few times. This sequence joins TRBV30 and TRBJ1-5; no clear D. CDR3 length: 12 residues. CDR1 and CDR2 from the germline V gene are GTSNPN and SVGIG (reference sequence). V lost 2 bases to trimming and J lost 9 bases, with 11 bases between them. The CDR3 bases are TGTGCCTGGAGTACGGAAACGGGGCCCCAGCATTTT. This translates into CAWSTETGPQHF.

This chain links TRBV5-1 with TRBJ2-3; TRBD1 agrees at 7 bases. Germline loops: CDR1 SGHRS, CDR2 YFSETQ. V lost 1 base, J lost 2 bases, and 7 bases stayed unmatched. The CDR3 is 16 amino acids. This CDR3 reads CASSLSGQPHTDTQYF. The CDR3 nucleotides are TGCGCCAGCAGCTTGTCGGGACAGCCTCACACAGATACGCAGTATTTT.

In this sample, this clone turned up once. The chain combines TRBV30 with TRBJ1-2; TRBD1 aligns across 7 bases. The CDR3 has 11 amino acids. Germline V gives CDR1 GTSNPN, CDR2 SVGIG (reference sequence). Germline trimming cut 7 bases from V and 4 bases from J; bases unmatched to any gene: 3. The CDR3 spells CASTGVYGYTF. CDR3 sequence (DNA): TGTGCCTCTACAGGGGTCTATGGCTACACCTTC.

This rearrangement joins TRBV19 to TRBJ1-1, with D maybe TRBD1 (5 bases). Trimming took off 7 bases at V and 0 bases at J, with 9 bases between the two ends. The CDR3 length is 13 residues. Germline CDR1 and CDR2: LNHDA and SQIVND (reference sequence). CDR3 sequence (DNA): TGTGCCAGTAAGGACAATTTGAACACTGAAGCTTTCTTT. Amino acids: CASKDNLNTEAFF.

This clone appeared a single time. One junction end does not reproduce the germline sequence, and a read error may be involved. This chain joins TRBV9 and TRBJ2-2, with 8 bases lining up with TRBD1. This CDR3 has 15 amino acids. Germline CDR1 reads SGDLS; CDR2 reads YYNGEE. The CDR3 is CASSSRQGIHRGAVF. DNA for the CDR3: TGTGCCAGCAGCTCCCGACAGGGGATACACCGGGGAGCTGTTTTT.

The chain recombines TRBV5-1 with TRBJ2-7; D is perhaps TRBD1 (6 bases). There are 16 residues in the CDR3. Germline-derived CDR1 and CDR2 are SGHRS and YFSETQ. The V end was cut by 0 bases, the J end by 1 base, with 14 bases between. The CDR3 bases are TGCGCCAGCAGCTTGGGTTTAGGGGGTGTTTCCTACGAGCAGTACTTC. This codes for CASSLGLGGVSYEQYF.

This clone was detected once. The chain carries TRBV9 and TRBJ2-1, with TRBD2 matching 7 bases. Per the germline V gene, CDR1 is SGDLS and CDR2 is YYNGEE. J was trimmed by 5 bases and V by 0 bases; bases with no gene match: 5. The CDR3 totals 15 residues. The CDR3 DNA sequence: TGTGCCAGCAGCGTAGCCGGGACTACGAACAATGAGCAGTTCTTC. Its translation: CASSVAGTTNNEQFF.

The chain uses TRBV6-5 and TRBJ2-1; 7 nucleotides agree with TRBD2. Trimming took 3 bases from V and 0 from J; bases not matched to a gene: 2. CDR3 size: 15 residues. CDR1 is MNHEY and CDR2 is SVGAGI in the germline V gene. CDR3 coding DNA: TGTGCCAGCAGTTATGGGGAGGGCTCCTACAATGAGCAGTTCTTC. Protein sequence: CASSYGEGSYNEQFF.

In this sample, this clone turned up once. V usage is TRBV28 and J usage is TRBJ1-2; 7 bases line up with TRBD1. This CDR3 spans 16 amino acids. With 2 bases clipped from V and 8 bases from J, the junction kept 14 bases outside the gene matches. Germline-derived CDR1 and CDR2 are MDHEN and SYDVKM. CDR3 nucleotides: TGTGCCAGCAGTTTAACGGCTGGGGACAGTCGTTGGGGCTACACCTTC. Encoded protein: CASSLTAGDSRWGYTF.

This chain joins TRBV28 and TRBJ1-3; 8 bases agree with TRBD1. There are 16 residues in the CDR3. Germline assignment: CDR1 MDHEN and CDR2 SYDVKM. V lost 4 bases, J lost 4 bases, and 9 bases stayed unmatched. Written as DNA, the CDR3 is TGTGCCAGCAGTTCCCCCGACAGGGGTCCAGGAAACACCATATATTTT. Its translation is CASSSPDRGPGNTIYF.